The 2 T cell receptor beta chains presented below share a single source sample, sequenced in a study of T-cell reconstitution after alpha-beta-depleted transplantation in children. Preparing the TCRbeta library involved the use of unique molecular identifiers. One entry per CDR3 protein, called by TCRdb with MiXCR from the PCR reads. This table holds about 250,000 distinct CDR3 sequences, 20% to 30% found once. This specimen consisted of PBMCs, mostly from graft donor cells, obtained 360 days after TCRalphabeta/CD19-depleted stem cell transplant. The receptors were gathered from a female patient between 2 and 15 years old who had a stem cell transplant for congenital amegakaryocytic thrombocytopenia, so the T cells may come from the graft donor.

This clonotype has more than one count but fewer than ten. For the CDR3, the DNA is TGCGCCAGCAGCCAAGGGGTTGGTGGGACTGAAGCTTTCTTT. Translating gives CASSQGVGGTEAFF. V is TRBV5-1 and J is TRBJ1-1; D may be TRBD1 (5 bases). V was trimmed by 4 bases and J by 5 bases, leaving 15 bases between them. CDR1 is SGHRS, CDR2 YFSETQ, per germline. The CDR3 covers 14 residues. The entire variable domain, with the rest obtained from reference TRBV5-1 and TRBJ1-1, is as follows: KAGVTQTPRYLIKTRGQQVTLSCSPISGHRSVSWYQQTPGQGLQFLFEYFSETQRNKGNFPGRFSGRQFSNSRSEMNVSTLELGDSALYLCASSQGVGGTEAFFGQGTRLTVV.

The chain carries TRBV12-3 or TRBV12-4 and TRBJ1-1, with D tentatively TRBD1 (5 bases). The CDR3 has 14 residues. Trimming stripped 3 bases from V and 6 bases from J, with 14 bases between. The CDR3 DNA sequence: TGTGCCAGCAGTTTTAGTGTTGGAGGGGCTGAAGCTTTCTTT. Its translation is CASSFSVGGAEAFF.